This T cell receptor beta chain comes out of a study of shared clonotypes between healthy human individuals. The CDR3 runs to 15 residues. The V gene's germline CDR1 is LNHDA and CDR2 SQIVND (reference sequence). Trimming left V 6 bases short and J 1 base short, with 15 bases between. Method: immunoSEQ multiplex PCR; TCRdb's copy keeps in-frame clones and lacks some. The sample has about 2 million clones, roughly 96% seen once. V and J are TRBV19 and TRBJ1-1; D possibly corresponds to TRBD1 (6 bases). What was sequenced was naive CD4+ T cells sorted from blood. The sample's subset: CD45RA+ positively selected. This sequence was found in a man aged 18 to 35 in good health. This CDR3 is CASSRGDTQNTEAFF. CDR3 coding DNA: TGTGCCAGTAGCAGGGGAGACACCCAGAACACTGAAGCTTTCTTT.